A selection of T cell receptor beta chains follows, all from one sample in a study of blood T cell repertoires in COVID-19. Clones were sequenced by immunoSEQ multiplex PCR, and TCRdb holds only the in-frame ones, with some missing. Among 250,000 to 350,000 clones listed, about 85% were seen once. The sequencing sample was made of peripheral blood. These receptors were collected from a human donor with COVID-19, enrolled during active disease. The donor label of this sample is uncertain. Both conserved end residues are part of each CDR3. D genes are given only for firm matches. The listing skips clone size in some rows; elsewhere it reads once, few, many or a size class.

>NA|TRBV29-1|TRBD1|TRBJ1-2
TGCAGCGTTGAGCAGACAGGGGGCAGCTATGGCTACACCTTC
CSVEQTGGSYGYTF
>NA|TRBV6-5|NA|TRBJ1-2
TGTGCCAGCAGTTCGCTCAGTCGTGGCTACACCTTC
CASSSLSRGYTF
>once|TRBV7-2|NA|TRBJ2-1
TGTGCCAGCACCTTGGTGGACAGCTCCTACAATGAGCAGTTCTTC
CASTLVDSSYNEQFF
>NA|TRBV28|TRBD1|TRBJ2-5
TGTGCCAGCACCTCGGGACAGGGTGGACAAGAGACCCAGTACTTC
CASTSGQGGQETQYF
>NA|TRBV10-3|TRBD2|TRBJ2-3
TGTGCCATCCCGGGACTAGCGGGAGAGGAGTGGGCAGATACGCAGTATTTT
CAIPGLAGEEWADTQYF
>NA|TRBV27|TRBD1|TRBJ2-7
TGTGCCAGCAGTCCGACAGGGGTCGGCTCCTACGAGCAGTACTTC
CASSPTGVGSYEQYF
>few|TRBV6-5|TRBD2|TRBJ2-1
TGTGCCAGCAGCGGGAGGGCCGACAATGAGCAGTTCTTC
CASSGRADNEQFF
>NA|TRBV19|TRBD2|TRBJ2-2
TGTGCCACCAAACCCGGACTAGCGGGTACCGGGGAGCTGTTTTTT
CATKPGLAGTGELFF
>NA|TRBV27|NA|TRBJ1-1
TGTGCCAGCACTTCGGGGATGTCCTGGCGGAACACTGAAGCTTTCTTT
CASTSGMSWRNTEAFF
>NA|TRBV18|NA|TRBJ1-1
TGTGCCAGCTCACCCAGCGTGGACACTGAAGCTTTCTTT
CASSPSVDTEAFF
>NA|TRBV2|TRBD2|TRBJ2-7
TGTGCCAGCAGTTCCCTGACTAGCGGGAGGGCGGGAAGCTCCTACGAGCAGTACTTC
CASSSLTSGRAGSSYEQYF
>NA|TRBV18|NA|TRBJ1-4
TGTGCCAGCTCACCGGGCAGGGCAGAAAGTGAAAAACTGTTTTTT
CASSPGRAESEKLFF
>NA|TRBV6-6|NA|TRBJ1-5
TGTGCCAGCAGCCGTCGTTTGGGGGGAGGTTATCAGCCCCAGCATTTT
CASSRRLGGGYQPQHF
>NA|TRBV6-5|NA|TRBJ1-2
TGTGCCAGCAGTTACTCGGTTAGGGGGGGCTACACCTTC
CASSYSVRGGYTF
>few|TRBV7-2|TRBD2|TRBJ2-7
TGTGCCAGCAGCCTGGGAGGTAGCGGGAGAGGTAGAGGCGAGCAGTACTTC
CASSLGGSGRGRGEQYF
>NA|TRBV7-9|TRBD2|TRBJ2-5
TGTGCCAGCAGCTTCCGACTAGCGGGACTCCAAGAGACCCAGTACTTC
CASSFRLAGLQETQYF
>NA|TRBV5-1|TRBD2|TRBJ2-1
TGCGCCAGCAGCTCGGGACTAGCGGGACGTGAGCAGTTCTTC
CASSSGLAGREQFF
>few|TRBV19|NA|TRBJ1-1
TGTGCCAGTAGTACACTGGACCCGAGGGACACTGAAGCTTTCTTT
CASSTLDPRDTEAFF
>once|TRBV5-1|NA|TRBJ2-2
TGCGCCAGCACGACGCGGTTAGCGAACACCGGGGAGCTGTTTTTT
CASTTRLANTGELFF
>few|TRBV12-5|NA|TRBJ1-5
TGTGCTAGTGGTTTGGTATATCCGGGCAGGGGCAATCAGCCCCAGCATTTT
CASGLVYPGRGNQPQHF
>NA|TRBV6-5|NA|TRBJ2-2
TGTGCCAGCAGACTACAGGGATACACCGGGGAGCTGTTTTTT
CASRLQGYTGELFF
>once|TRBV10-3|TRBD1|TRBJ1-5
TGTGCCATCAAGAGGGACAGGGGGGGTCAGCCCCAGCATTTT
CAIKRDRGGQPQHF
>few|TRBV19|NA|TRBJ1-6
TGTGCCAGTAGCCCCCTGGACAGCTGGGATTCACCCCTCCACTTT
CASSPLDSWDSPLHF
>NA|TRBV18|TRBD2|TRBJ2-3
TGTGCCAGCTCACCGAGGACTAGCGGAACCCCCACAGATACGCAGTATTTT
CASSPRTSGTPTDTQYF
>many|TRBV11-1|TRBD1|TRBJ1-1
TGTGCCAGCAGTTTCACAGGGGGCGGCGAAGCTTTCTTT
CASSFTGGGEAFF
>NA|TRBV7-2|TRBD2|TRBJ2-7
TGTGCCAGCAGCTTGCTAGCGGGAGGCATGAGAGAGCAGTACTTC
CASSLLAGGMREQYF
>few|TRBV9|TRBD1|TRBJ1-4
TGTGCCAGCAGCGCGAACCCGGGACAGGCCTCGGAAAAACTGTTTTTT
CASSANPGQASEKLFF
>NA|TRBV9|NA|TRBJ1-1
TGTGCCAGCAGCGGCGGCAACCTCCGAGGGACTGAAGCTTTCTTT
CASSGGNLRGTEAFF
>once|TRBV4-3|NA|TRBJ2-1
TGCGCCAGCAGCCCAGACCTAGAATCCTACAATGAGCAGTTCTTC
CASSPDLESYNEQFF
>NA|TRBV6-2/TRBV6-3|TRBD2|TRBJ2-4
TGTGCCAGCAGCGCCGGGGGGGCTGAAACCAAAAACATTCAGTACTTC
CASSAGGAETKNIQYF
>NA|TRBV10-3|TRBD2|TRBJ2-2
TGTGCCATCAGCGGACTAGCGGAGAACACCGGGGAGCTGTTTTTT
CAISGLAENTGELFF
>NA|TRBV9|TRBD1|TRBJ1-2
TGTGCCAGCAGCGTATTCCAGGGACAGGGGGCGAAAGGCTACACCTTC
CASSVFQGQGAKGYTF
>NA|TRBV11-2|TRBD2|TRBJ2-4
TGTGCCAGCAGCCCTCGAAGGGGTACTAGCGGTGAGGCTGGAAACATTCAGTACTTC
CASSPRRGTSGEAGNIQYF
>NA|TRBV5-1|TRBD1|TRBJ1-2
TGCGCCAGCAGCTCGGGACAGACAAACTATGGCTACACCTTC
CASSSGQTNYGYTF
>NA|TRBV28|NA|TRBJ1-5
TGTGCCAGCAGCCCCGACAGGAATCAGCCCCAGCATTTT
CASSPDRNQPQHF
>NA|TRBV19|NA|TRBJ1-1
TGTGCCAGTAGTCGTCATACAGGGAACACTGAAGCTTTCTTT
CASSRHTGNTEAFF
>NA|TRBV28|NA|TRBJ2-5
TGTGCCAGCAACCCGCCTAAGACTAGGTACCAAGAGACCCAGTACTTC
CASNPPKTRYQETQYF
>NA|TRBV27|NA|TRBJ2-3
TGTGCCACCTCTAGCACAGATACGCAGTATTTT
CATSSTDTQYF
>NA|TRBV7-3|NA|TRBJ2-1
TGTGCCAGCAGCTTAACGCGGGGAATGGGGCAGTTCTTC
CASSLTRGMGQFF
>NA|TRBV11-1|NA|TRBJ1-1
TGTGCCAGCAGCTTAGCGCAAGGACACCACACTGAAGCTTTCTTT
CASSLAQGHHTEAFF
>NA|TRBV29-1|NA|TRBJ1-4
TGCAGCGCCCCAGCGGGGGACAATGAAAAACTGTTTTTT
CSAPAGDNEKLFF
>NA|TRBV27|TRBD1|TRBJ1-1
TGTGCCAGCAGCCGACAGGGCCCATTGAGGAACACTGAAGCTTTCTTT
CASSRQGPLRNTEAFF
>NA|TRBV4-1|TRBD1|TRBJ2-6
TGCGCCAGCAGCGAAACCGGGACAGGGGGCGCCGGGGCCAACGTCCTGACTTTC
CASSETGTGGAGANVLTF
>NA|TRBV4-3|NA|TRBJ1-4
TGCGCCAGCAGCCACACTGCGGAAAAAAAACTGTTTTTT
CASSHTAEKKLFF
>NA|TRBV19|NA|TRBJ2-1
TGTGCCAGTAGTCCGGGACTGCAGTCCATTTACGAGCAGTTCTTC
CASSPGLQSIYEQFF
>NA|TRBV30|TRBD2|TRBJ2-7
TGTGCCTGGAGTGAGGGTAGCGGGAACTACGAGCAGTACTTC
CAWSEGSGNYEQYF